This TCR beta chain was sequenced in a study of blood T cell repertoires in COVID-19. Study in general: In each case, the material was cDNA or gDNA derived from T cells, B-cell-depleted T cells, or PBMCs.

The Seattle site enrolled patients during active infection and followed them longitudinally. Sequenced by immunoSEQ multiplex PCR; TCRdb stores in-frame clones only, minus some. Of tens of thousands of clones listed, nearly 90% are singletons. Looked up from germline, CDR1 is MGHRA and CDR2 is YSYEKL. This CDR3 region has 16 residues. Between the trimmed V and J ends, which lost 0 bases and 0 bases, there was a span of 10 bases. What was sequenced was peripheral blood. J is TRBJ2-3 and V is TRBV4-1, with D maybe TRBD1 (5 bases). The sequence was collected from a woman in her fifties or sixties with COVID-19, enrolled during active disease. The chain's CDR3 is CASSQDAGPSTDTQYF. CDR3 nucleotides: TGCGCCAGCAGCCAAGATGCAGGGCCTAGCACAGATACGCAGTATTTT.